The source of this TCR beta chain is a study of identical twins. This clonotype was seen more than once but under ten times. TCRdb redid the calling of the 5' RACE reads with MiXCR, one entry per CDR3 protein. The sample includes some 500,000 distinct CDR3 sequences, 14% seen only once; the top ten take approximately 1%. The data were also submitted as part of a second study, on yellow fever vaccine responses in identical twins.

Sequenced material: CD4+ T cells sorted from blood. This receptor was taken from a woman aged 18-35 years in good health.

CDR3 in amino acids: CASSLLSVGTYEQYF. CDR3 DNA sequence: TGTGCCAGCAGTCTTCTCTCTGTAGGTACCTACGAGCAGTACTTC. This sequence joins TRBV12-3 or TRBV12-4 and TRBJ2-7; D not resolved. The CDR3 extends over 15 amino acids. V lost 5 bases to trimming and J lost 2 bases, with 16 bases between them.